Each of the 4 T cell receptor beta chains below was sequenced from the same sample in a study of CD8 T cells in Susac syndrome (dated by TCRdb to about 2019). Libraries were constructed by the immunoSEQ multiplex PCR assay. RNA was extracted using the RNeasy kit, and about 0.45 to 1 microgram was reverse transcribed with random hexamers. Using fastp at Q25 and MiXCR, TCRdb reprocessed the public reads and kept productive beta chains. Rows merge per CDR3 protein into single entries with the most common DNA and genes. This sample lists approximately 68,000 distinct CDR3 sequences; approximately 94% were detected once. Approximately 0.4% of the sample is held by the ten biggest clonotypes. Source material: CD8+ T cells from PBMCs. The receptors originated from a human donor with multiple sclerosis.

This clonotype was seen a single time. This CDR3 is CASSSTELNEQFF. The CDR3 DNA follows: TGTGCCAGCAGCTCAACCGAGCTGAATGAGCAGTTCTTC. This sequence joins TRBV7-3 and TRBJ2-1; D gene unclear. The CDR3 loop spans 13 amino acids. Germline V gene data show CDR1 as SGHTA and CDR2 as FQGTGA. V lost 4 bases, J lost 7 bases, and 11 bases lay in between.

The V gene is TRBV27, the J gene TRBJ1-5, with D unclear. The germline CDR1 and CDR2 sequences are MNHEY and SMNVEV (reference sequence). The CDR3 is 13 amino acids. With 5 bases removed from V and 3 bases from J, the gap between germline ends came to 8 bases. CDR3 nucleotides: TGTGCCAGCAGTCTATTATTCAATCAGCCCCAGCATTTT. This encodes CASSLLFNQPQHF.

This CDR3 reads CASSDAGTGNGYTF. CDR3 DNA sequence: TGTGCCAGCAGTGACGCCGGGACAGGGAATGGCTACACCTTC. The gene calls are TRBV25-1 and TRBJ1-2; 9 bases fit TRBD1. Per the germline V gene, CDR1 is MGHDK and CDR2 is SYGVNS. This CDR3 comprises 14 residues. Losses at the gene ends were 3 bases for V and 6 bases for J; bases not matched to a gene: 5.

This chain's CDR3 is CASSTPFNYGYTF. The CDR3 bases are TGCGCCAGCAGCACCCCCTTTAACTATGGCTACACCTTC. The chain links TRBV5-1 to TRBJ1-2; D is unclear. Trimming pared 4 bases from V and 1 base from J, leaving 8 bases between. Germline V gene sequence: CDR1 SGHRS, CDR2 YFSETQ. The CDR3 is 13 amino acids. Full variable domain (rest looked up from reference TRBV5-1 and TRBJ1-2): KAGVTQTPRYLIKTRGQQVTLSCSPISGHRSVSWYQQTPGQGLQFLFEYFSETQRNKGNFPGRFSGRQFSNSRSEMNVSTLELGDSALYLCASSTPFNYGYTFGSGTRLTVV.